Listed here are 20 T cell receptor beta chains from one sample, sequenced in a study of T cell repertoires in cytomegalovirus infection. TCRdb re-derived calls from the reads in MiXCR, one entry per CDR3 protein. This table has over 90,000 distinct CDR3 sequences, more than 15% appearing once. Sample: PBMCs. These receptors were obtained from a human donor in good health (CMV status not recorded). Some clones in this sample may be carry-over from other donors' samples.

This clonotype appeared a few times. V and J are TRBV20-1 and TRBJ2-2; 9 bases match TRBD2. The V gene's germline CDR1 is DFQATT and CDR2 SNEGSKA (reference sequence). CDR3 size: 17 residues. J lost 2 bases, V lost 0 bases, and 7 bases had no gene match. This CDR3 is CSARDRSGGKNTGELFF. Here the CDR3 DNA reads TGCAGTGCTAGAGATCGTAGCGGGGGTAAAAACACCGGGGAGCTGTTTTTT.

The CDR3 loop reads CASSLSTGNEKLFF. The DNA of the CDR3 is TGTGCCAGCAGTCTTTCGACAGGAAATGAAAAACTGTTTTTT. V and J are TRBV2 and TRBJ1-4; tentative D call: TRBD1 (6 bases). This CDR3 region has 14 residues. Trimming left V 5 bases short and J 5 bases short, with 12 bases between. Germline loops: CDR1 SNHLY, CDR2 FYNNEI.

This clonotype was picked up many times. This chain connects TRBV7-2 to TRBJ1-2; D unclear. This CDR3 comprises 16 residues. Germline CDR1 SGHTA, CDR2 FQGNSA. V lost 4 bases to trimming and J lost 4 bases, with 19 bases between them. CDR3 region: CASSSTYLGASYGYTF. The CDR3 region has the DNA TGTGCCAGCAGCTCGACATACTTGGGCGCGAGCTATGGCTACACCTTC.

This clonotype was seen repeatedly, ten times or more. This sequence joins TRBV10-3 and TRBJ1-4; 10 bases map to TRBD1. Germline V CDR1 and CDR2: ENHRY, SYGVKD. Unmatched junction bases numbered 17, after V lost 10 bases and J lost 0 bases. CDR3 length: 19 residues. The CDR3: CATGKGQGKRRTTNEKLFF. The CDR3, as DNA: TGTGCCACCGGGAAGGGACAGGGGAAGAGGAGAACAACTAATGAAAAACTGTTTTTT.

About this clonotype: A junction end diverges from the germline sequence, so it may reflect a read error. CDR3 sequence: CGSSLVRVVGTTDTQYF. The CDR3 DNA sequence: TGTGGCAGCAGCTTAGTGCGGGTAGTAGGCACCACAGATACGCAGTATTTT. The chain uses TRBV7-9 and TRBJ2-3; the D gene is possibly TRBD2 (5 bases). The CDR3 extends over 17 amino acids. Germline loops: CDR1 SEHNR, CDR2 FQNEAQ (reference sequence).

In this sample, this clonotype turned up many times. The chain employs TRBV7-3 and TRBJ1-1; 7 bases match TRBD1. The trim removed 4 bases at V and 0 bases at J, leaving 11 bases unmatched. The CDR3 has 17 residues. Per the germline V gene, CDR1 is SGHTA and CDR2 is FQGTGA. CDR3 sequence (DNA): TGTGCCAGCAGCTCTACAGGGGCGTTGCCGATGAACACTGAAGCTTTCTTT. This gives the protein CASSSTGALPMNTEAFF. The full variable domain, with the rest looked up from reference TRBV7-3 and TRBJ1-1, is GAGVSQTPSNKVTEKGKYVELRCDPISGHTALYWYRQSLGQGPEFLIYFQGTGAADDSGLPNDRFFAVRPEGSVSTLKIQRTERGDSAVYLCASSSTGALPMNTEAFFGQGTRLTVV.

This clonotype came up many times. The chain is built from TRBV7-2 and TRBJ1-2; D not resolved. The CDR3 totals 12 residues. Per germline, CDR1 SGHTA and CDR2 FQGNSA. V was pared by 5 bases and J by 8 bases, with 12 bases between. The CDR3 region is CASSPGLWGYTF. The CDR3 DNA sequence: TGTGCCAGCAGCCCCGGACTGTGGGGCTACACCTTC.

The chain couples TRBV9 to TRBJ2-6; 8 nucleotides line up with TRBD1. With 3 bases clipped from V and 0 bases from J, the junction kept 11 bases outside the gene matches. This CDR3 contains 19 residues. Per germline, CDR1 SGDLS and CDR2 YYNGEE. The CDR3 DNA sequence: TGTGCCAGCAGCGCGAGGGGGACAGGCCAACCCTCTGGGGCCAACGTCCTGACTTTC. It specifies CASSARGTGQPSGANVLTF.

This clonotype has at least ten counts. J is TRBJ2-5 and V is TRBV7-6; 8 nucleotides line up with TRBD2. CDR1 SGHVS and CDR2 FNYEAQ come from the germline V gene. V shed 1 base, J shed 2 bases, and the junction held 6 bases outside the gene matches. The CDR3 spans 16 residues. CDR3 loop: CASSLVSGVFQETQYF. The CDR3, as DNA: TGTGCCAGCAGCTTAGTTAGCGGGGTTTTTCAAGAGACCCAGTACTTC.

This clonotype was counted ten times or more. J is TRBJ2-2 and V is TRBV24-1, with a possible D match to TRBD1 (6 bases). V lost 9 bases to trimming and J lost 1 base, with 8 bases between them. CDR1 is KGHDR, CDR2 SFDVKD, per germline. This CDR3 region has 13 residues. Written as DNA, the CDR3 is TGTGCCACCTGGGACAAGAACACCGGGGAGCTGTTTTTT. It translates to CATWDKNTGELFF.

V and J are TRBV15 and TRBJ2-3; either TRBD1 or TRBD2 may supply D (5 bases each). The CDR3 spans 18 residues. Per germline, CDR1 LNHNV and CDR2 YYDKDF (reference sequence). V shed 1 base and J shed 0 bases, with 17 bases lying between them. CDR3 in DNA: TGTGCCACCAGCAGAGTAGGGACCTCAACGGGGAGCACAGATACGCAGTATTTT. Translating it yields CATSRVGTSTGSTDTQYF.

This clonotype was observed at least ten times. The gene calls are TRBV28 and TRBJ1-5; 12 bases are a match to TRBD1. The CDR3 runs 14 residues. The germline V gene has CDR1 MDHEN and CDR2 SYDVKM. The V gene end was trimmed by 10 bases and the J gene end by 4 bases; junction bases not matched to a gene: 5. The CDR3 DNA reads TGTGCCAACCGGGGACAGGGGGCGAATCAGCCCCAGCATTTT. Its protein product is CANRGQGANQPQHF.

This clonotype was counted at least ten times. The V call is TRBV29-1, the J call TRBJ2-1; D is possibly TRBD1 or TRBD2 (5 bases each). CDR1 and CDR2 (germline): SQVTM, ANQGSEA. The ends were cut back, 4 bases at V and 6 bases at J, with 13 bases in the middle. CDR3 size: 13 residues. The CDR3 bases are TGCAGCGTTGTCGGGGCCAAGAGCAATGAGCAGTTCTTC. This encodes CSVVGAKSNEQFF.

This clonotype was recorded at least ten times. The chain recombines TRBV12-3 or TRBV12-4 with TRBJ2-4; 7 bases are a match to TRBD2. The J segment lost 1 base and the V segment lost 1 base, leaving 10 bases of the junction unmatched. This CDR3 has 18 amino acids. CDR3 protein: CASSLVKGGSAAKNIQYF. The CDR3 nucleotides are TGTGCCAGCAGTTTAGTCAAGGGAGGGAGTGCGGCCAAAAACATTCAGTACTTC.

The chain recombines TRBV5-6 with TRBJ2-7; D unclear. The CDR3 sequence is 15 residues long. Trimming removed 3 bases from V and 2 bases from J, with 15 bases in between. CDR1 and CDR2 from the germline V gene are SGHDT and YYEEEE. The CDR3 nucleotides read TGTGCCAGCAGCTATCGGCCTATTAACACCTACGAGCAGTACTTC. It yields the protein CASSYRPINTYEQYF.

The chain employs TRBV2 and TRBJ2-1; TRBD2 aligns across 13 bases. The germline gives CDR1 SNHLY, CDR2 FYNNEI. Losses at the gene ends were 5 bases for V and 4 bases for J; bases not matched to a gene: 2. The CDR3 totals 15 residues. This chain's CDR3 is CASSWTSGGYNEQFF. Here the CDR3 DNA reads TGTGCCAGCAGTTGGACTAGCGGGGGATACAATGAGCAGTTCTTC.

This clonotype appeared many times. The chain has TRBV28 and TRBJ2-5; 9 positions agree with TRBD2. This CDR3 region has 15 residues. V lost 2 bases to trimming and J lost 2 bases; unmatched junction nucleotides: 3. Germline CDR1 and CDR2: MDHEN and SYDVKM. CDR3 in DNA: TGTGCCAGCAGTTTAGGGACTAGCCCACAAGAGACCCAGTACTTC. Translated, it gives CASSLGTSPQETQYF.

This clonotype was observed a few times. V usage is TRBV20-1 and J usage is TRBJ2-3, with 10 bases aligning to TRBD2. CDR3 length: 14 amino acids. V trimming: 3 bases; J trimming: 6 bases; junction bases outside the gene matches: 6. CDR1 and CDR2 from the germline V gene are DFQATT and SNEGSKA (reference sequence). The CDR3 sequence: CSASSSGGTDTQYF. The CDR3 DNA sequence: TGCAGTGCTAGCTCTAGCGGGGGAACGGATACGCAGTATTTT.

This clonotype was counted only a few times. The chain links TRBV23-1 to TRBJ2-1; 9 bases are a match to TRBD1. TRBV23-1 is an open reading frame whose function is uncertain. Trimming cost V 3 bases and J 1 base; bases outside gene matches: 13. CDR3 length: 19 amino acids. The CDR3 DNA reads as TGCGCCAGCAGTCACCACTCGAAGGGGGGGACAGGGTCCTACAATGAGCAGTTCTTC. This translates into CASSHHSKGGTGSYNEQFF.

This clonotype was found many times. The chain carries TRBV7-2 and TRBJ2-7, with D possibly matching TRBD2 (5 bases). V was pared by 5 bases and J by 4 bases, with 15 bases between. CDR1 is SGHTA, CDR2 FQGNSA, per germline. CDR3 length: 14 residues. This CDR3 is CASSPAGGPYEQYF. The CDR3 DNA reads TGTGCCAGCAGCCCCGCCGGAGGACCGTACGAGCAGTACTTC.